The source of this TCR beta chain is a study of OX40 agonist ivuxolimab in advanced cancers. Whole-study findings and limits: Researchers report that CD8+ T cells had, on average, more expanded clones than CD4+. At 0.1 to 3.0 mg/kg, clonal expansion of CD4+ and CD8+ blood T cells had occurred by week 6. Compared with others, partial responders at 0.1-3.0 mg/kg displayed clonal expansion among the lowest.

As regards this clone: The antigen remains unidentified.

Some clones are missing from TCRdb's copy, which holds only in-frame ones; the method was immunoSEQ multiplex PCR. The sample holds about 18,000 clones; over 60% are singletons and the top ten take under 25%. Trimming at V came to 6 bases and at J to 6 bases, leaving 4 bases not matched to a gene. Germline loops: CDR1 KGHSH, CDR2 LQKENI. This CDR3 comprises 13 residues. Source: CD4+ or CD8+ T cells sorted from blood, taken in a trial of the OX40 agonist ivuxolimab. The chain has TRBV18 and TRBJ2-1, with 8 positions matching TRBD1. The receptor's source is an adult with an advanced solid tumor such as melanoma, head and neck, liver or kidney cancer. CDR3 sequence (DNA): TGTGCCAGCTCCCCTACAGGGGGCAATGAGCAGTTCTTC. Translating it yields CASSPTGGNEQFF.